This note documents a single TCR beta chain sequence. A single count supports this clone. The antigen this receptor binds is unknown. Qualities for individual bases were not recorded, and no much larger clone is one base off. Collaborating institutions collected whole blood in K2EDTA tubes following their own protocols. Collaborator samples were shipped for TCRbeta analysis as frozen whole blood, isolated PBMCs, or DNA extracted from either sample type. This record comes from a study of blood T cell repertoires in COVID-19 (dated by TCRdb to 2018 to 2021). Notes on the research overall: Samples from collaborators originated in the United States, Italy and Spain and spanned both the acute and convalescent phases of COVID-19. The repertoires were released in a freely available public database intended as a resource for research on the immune response to SARS-CoV-2. Subjects who had been exposed to COVID-19, were actively infected with it, or had recovered from it provided the deeply sampled blood TCRbeta repertoires that made up the dataset. Nearly every sample came with metadata listing a de-identified subject ID, COVID-19 status, age in years and sex. The material from the prospective study consisted of cDNA or gDNA derived from T cells, B-cell-depleted T cells, or PBMCs. The samples were drawn from two sources: the first 160 participants of the ongoing ImmuneRACE study, and some 1,300 subjects contributed by 6 global collaborators. HLA class I and class II types, where available, came from metadata supplied by the sample provider rather than from assay-based typing.

TCRbeta CDR3 regions were amplified from genomic DNA by means of the immunoSEQ Assay, a bias-controlled multiplex PCR. The paper's processing steps were these. Within the assay, amplification of reference gene primers was used to estimate how many nucleated cells each sample contained. Sequence reads were collapsed and filtered to measure the absolute abundance of every unique TCRbeta CDR3 rearrangement. Productive Simpson clonality was computed per sample as the square root of Simpson's diversity index over productive rearrangements. TCRdb provides this immuneACCESS table in a form limited to in-frame rearrangements. Some clones are lacking; in checked studies, under half of them reflect an unresolved V gene, and why the rest are absent is not known. The V and J calls and the clone size are those of that table, but D and trimming were determined from the DNA. In all, the sample holds about 180,000 clones, and approximately 87% of those were seen once. The ten most abundant clones make up less than 25% of the sample.

V sheds 6 bases and J sheds 0 bases, leaving 10 bases between their ends. CDR3 length: 14 amino acids, cysteine to phenylalanine. The kept DNA is CDR3 alone, 42 bases in frame from the first base. As encoded in the germline V gene, CDR1 is SNHLY while CDR2 is FYNNEI. What the study reported, not specific to this receptor: The amount of clinical and demographic metadata varied by source and participant and was provided uncurated.

Sequenced input: peripheral blood. In this chain, TRBV2 is recombined with TRBJ2-3; the D segment could be TRBD1, given 6 matching bases. This clonotype originated in a man in his 70s with active or convalescent COVID-19. The bases read TGTGCCAGCAGCTTTGACAGGAGCACAGATACGCAGTATTTT. It specifies CASSFDRSTDTQYF. The reference TRBV2 and TRBJ2-3 proteins fill in what lies around the CDR3, so the full variable domain reads EPEVTQTPSHQVTQMGQEVILRCVPISNHLYFYWYRQILGQKVEFLVSFYNNEISEKSEIFDDQFSVERPDGSNFTLKIRSTKLEDSAMYFCASSFDRSTDTQYFGPGTRLTVL.